This TCR beta chain emerged from a study of cytomegalovirus exposure and HLA in healthy donors. Study-wide context: A data release that came early held some 79 million unique TCRs from HLA-typed donors. Study-wide results and caveats: CMV serostatus alone was available as immune exposure information. According to reports, the classifier identified cytomegalovirus status with high specificity and sensitivity. It was taken for granted in presence/absence analyses that sequencing depth across donors was roughly uniform.

Use of 60 Vbeta and 13 Jbeta primers characterized the PCR. Sequenced by immunoSEQ multiplex PCR; TCRdb stores in-frame clones only, minus some. The sample lists roughly 150,000 clones; roughly four fifths were seen once. Notes on this clone: Its antigen remains unidentified.

The germline V gene encodes CDR1 MNHEY and CDR2 SVGAGI. Between the trimmed V and J ends, which lost 6 bases and 0 bases, there was a span of 15 bases. This CDR3 is built from 15 residues. This clonotype originated in a man aged 18 to 30 in good health and CMV-seronegative. Sequences were obtained from PBMCs. V and J are TRBV6-5 and TRBJ2-7, with D unclear. CDR3 in amino acids: CASRPLSASSYEQYF. The CDR3 nucleotides read TGTGCCAGCAGACCCCTAAGCGCTAGCTCCTACGAGCAGTACTTC.